The rows below give T cell receptor beta chains drawn from one sample of a study of T cell changes during pregnancy in multiple sclerosis. Generated by immunoSEQ multiplex PCR, the TCRdb table keeps only in-frame clones and is missing some. Of roughly 42,000 clones in the sample, about 87% were seen once. Sequenced here: CD4+ T cells from peripheral blood mononuclear cells, sampled in the second trimester of pregnancy. Receptors were obtained from a female donor with multiple sclerosis, enrolled in a pregnancy study. Both conserved end residues are part of each CDR3. Each record gives: D gene, J gene, V gene, clone size, CDR3 DNA, CDR3 protein. D genes are given only for firm matches. Clone size is stated in some rows and not others, as once, few, many or a class when expanded.

.	TRBJ2-4	TRBV2	.	TGTGCCAGCAGTGAAGCATACGAGGCTACCAAAAACATTCAGTACTTC	CASSEAYEATKNIQYF
TRBD2	TRBJ2-1	TRBV7-9	.	TGTGCCAGCAGGGCGAGTAGCGGGAGCTCCTACAATGAGCAGTTCTTC	CASRASSGSSYNEQFF
TRBD1	TRBJ2-7	TRBV19	few	TGTGCCAGTAGTCTCGGGACAGGGGGTTACGAGCAGTACTTC	CASSLGTGGYEQYF
.	TRBJ1-1	TRBV7-2	.	TGTGCCAGCAGCTTCGCAGGGGCGAACACTGAAGCTTTCTTT	CASSFAGANTEAFF
TRBD2	TRBJ2-7	TRBV13	.	TGTGCCAGCAGCCACCCCGGGACTAGCGGGAGGCCGTACGAGCAGTACTTC	CASSHPGTSGRPYEQYF
.	TRBJ1-2	TRBV14	.	TGTGCCAGCAGCCAAGATGGGGCAGGGCGCTATGGCTACACCTTC	CASSQDGAGRYGYTF
TRBD2	TRBJ2-5	TRBV4-3	.	TGCGCCAGCAGCCGCGAGATAGCGGGAGGTTTTGAGACCCAGTACTTC	CASSREIAGGFETQYF
TRBD2	TRBJ2-1	TRBV29-1	.	TGCAGCGTTGATCCCGTGGGGGGGAGCTACAATGAGCAGTTCTTC	CSVDPVGGSYNEQFF
.	TRBJ2-4	TRBV4-1	once	TGCGCCAGCAGCCAAGTAAGCGGCCTATCGAACATTCAGTACTTC	CASSQVSGLSNIQYF
.	TRBJ2-7	TRBV13	.	TGTGCCAGCAGCCTCGGGGGTAATCCAAAATACGAGCAGTACTTC	CASSLGGNPKYEQYF
.	TRBJ1-2	TRBV13	.	TGTGCCAGCAGCACAATAGACAGATACTATGGCTACACCTTC	CASSTIDRYYGYTF
TRBD1	TRBJ1-2	TRBV29-1	.	TGCAGCGTCGGCCAGGGGGCACGGCGGGGCTACACCTTC	CSVGQGARRGYTF
TRBD1	TRBJ1-3	TRBV9	.	TGTGCCAGCAGCGTAGGGGGACAGGGTGGAAACACCATATATTTT	CASSVGGQGGNTIYF
TRBD1	TRBJ1-5	TRBV18	.	TGTGCCAGCTCATCGGGACCAGGGGGTCAGCCCCAGCATTTT	CASSSGPGGQPQHF
.	TRBJ2-2	TRBV7-9	few	TGTGCCAGCAGCCCCACCGGGACTCATCGGTCCGGGGAGCTGTTTTTT	CASSPTGTHRSGELFF
.	TRBJ1-3	TRBV30	.	TGTGCCTGGCTACAGGGCTCTGGAAACACCATATATTTT	CAWLQGSGNTIYF
.	TRBJ2-5	TRBV7-8	.	TGTGCCAGCACCTTTAGAGAGTTTTTCCAAGAGACCCAGTACTTC	CASTFREFFQETQYF
.	TRBJ2-3	TRBV28	.	TGTGCCAGCAGGGGTGGGGCTCGGGCGGATACGCAGTATTTT	CASRGGARADTQYF
.	TRBJ2-5	TRBV20-1	once	TGCAGTGGGGCAGAAGAGACCCAGTACTTC	CSGAEETQYF
TRBD2	TRBJ2-5	TRBV19	once	TGTGCCAGTAGTACCCGACTAGCGGGAGGGACGTACCAAGAGACCCAGTACTTC	CASSTRLAGGTYQETQYF
TRBD1	TRBJ2-1	TRBV29-1	once	TGCAGCGAGTGGGGGGCCGGGACAGGGTCCCAGGCTCAGTTCTTC	CSEWGAGTGSQAQFF
.	TRBJ2-6	TRBV18	.	TGTGCCAGCTCCCCTACCTCTGGGGCCAACGTCCTGACTTTC	CASSPTSGANVLTF
TRBD2	TRBJ2-2	TRBV9	.	TGTGCCAGCAGCGCCGCCGGGACTAGCCAAATGGGGGGGGAGCTGTTTTTT	CASSAAGTSQMGGELFF
TRBD1	TRBJ1-2	TRBV4-1	.	TGCGCCAGCAGCTCCGGGGACAGAAACTATGGCTACACCTTC	CASSSGDRNYGYTF
TRBD2	TRBJ2-1	TRBV27	.	TGTGCCAGCAGTCCCCTAATAGCGGGAGCCGGCAATGAGCAGTTCTTC	CASSPLIAGAGNEQFF
.	TRBJ2-1	TRBV19	.	TGTGCCAGTAGTATAGATCTAACCGGGGTCTACCCTAATGAGCAGTTCTTC	CASSIDLTGVYPNEQFF
TRBD1	TRBJ1-2	TRBV7-8	.	TGTGCCAGCAGCTACGGGACAGGCTCTAACTATGGCTACACCTTC	CASSYGTGSNYGYTF
TRBD1	TRBJ1-5	TRBV2	.	TGTGCCAGCAGATTAGGACAGGACAATCAGCCCCAGCATTTT	CASRLGQDNQPQHF
.	TRBJ2-7	TRBV29-1	few	TGCAGCGTTACGGGGACATCCCAATACGAGCAGTACTTC	CSVTGTSQYEQYF
TRBD1	TRBJ1-1	TRBV29-1	.	TGCAGCGTTGCACCGGGACAGGGGAACACTGAAGCTTTCTTT	CSVAPGQGNTEAFF
TRBD2	TRBJ2-7	TRBV28	few	TGTGCCAGCAGTTTAGATTACGGGGGGTTGCCTGCCTACGAGCAGTACTTC	CASSLDYGGLPAYEQYF
TRBD2	TRBJ2-1	TRBV18	.	TGTGCCAGCTCACCACGCAGCGGGAGGGCCGAGGGCTACAATGAGCAGTTCTTC	CASSPRSGRAEGYNEQFF
.	TRBJ2-7	TRBV29-1	.	TGCAGCGTTGCCGCCTTACCCGGCGGGGCCTACGAGCAGTACTTC	CSVAALPGGAYEQYF
TRBD1	TRBJ1-1	TRBV18	.	TGTGCCAGCTCACCACAACAGGGGGCAATGGACACTGAAGCTTTCTTT	CASSPQQGAMDTEAFF
.	TRBJ1-5	TRBV2	once	TGTGCCAGCAGTGAACAGGTATTTGAGCCCCAGCATTTT	CASSEQVFEPQHF
TRBD1	TRBJ1-1	TRBV5-1	few	TGCGCCAGCGGACCAGAGACAGGGCCAACTGAAGCTTTCTTT	CASGPETGPTEAFF
.	TRBJ2-7	TRBV4-1	.	TGCGCCAGCAGCCATCAAGGACTGGTCTCCTACGAGCAGTACTTC	CASSHQGLVSYEQYF
.	TRBJ2-7	TRBV21-1	.	TGTGCCAGCAGCAAAGACCAACAGGGGGCAGACCCCGAGCAGTACTTC	CASSKDQQGADPEQYF
TRBD1	TRBJ2-5	TRBV2	.	TGTGCCAGCAGTCCCAGGGGGCCGGGGGAGACCCAGTACTTC	CASSPRGPGETQYF
TRBD2	TRBJ2-4	TRBV7-2	.	TGTGCCAGCAGCTTAGATCGTCTAGCGGGAGGGATTCAGTACTTC	CASSLDRLAGGIQYF
.	TRBJ2-3	TRBV10-3	few	TGTGCCATCTCGGCGGGATGGGGAGATACGCAGTATTTT	CAISAGWGDTQYF
TRBD1	TRBJ1-2	TRBV25-1	.	TGTGCCAGCACAATAACAGGGGGTTATGGCTACACCTTC	CASTITGGYGYTF
.	TRBJ2-3	TRBV5-4	.	TGTGCCAGCAGCATCCCGGGACTCCATCGCACAGATACGCAGTATTTT	CASSIPGLHRTDTQYF
.	TRBJ1-2	TRBV6-1	.	TGTGCCAGCAGTGAAGGGGGTTTTGACAGGAACTATGGCTACACCTTC	CASSEGGFDRNYGYTF